One and the same sample provided the 2 T cell receptor beta chains below, sequenced in a study of CD8 T cells in ankylosing spondylitis. General observations from the study: It appeared that ankylosing spondylitis blood was characterized by a TCR beta motif of 8 or 9 highly homologous variants.

TCRdb used MiXCR to reprocess the 5' RACE reads, holding one entry per CDR3 protein. The table has 400,000 to 450,000 distinct CDR3 sequences, approximately 17% seen once; the top ten hold over 0.9%. No antigens are known for them. Sequencing input: blood, either unsorted or a sorted T cell fraction (not recorded which). The source is a male donor with ankylosing spondylitis.

Many counts were recorded for this clonotype. The rearrangement uses TRBV5-1 and TRBJ1-5; 7 bases agree with TRBD1. V was clipped by 4 bases and J by 7 bases; unmatched bases: 8. This CDR3 comprises 14 residues. Germline CDR1 reads SGHRS; CDR2 reads YFSETQ. CDR3 coding DNA: TGCGCCAGCAGCCTAAGACAGGGTGGGCAGCCCCAGCATTTT. Translated: CASSLRQGGQPQHF.

This clonotype came up a few times. The V call is TRBV11-2, the J call TRBJ2-5, with D possibly matching TRBD1 (5 bases). Trimming took off 4 bases at V and 1 base at J, with 22 bases between the two ends. Germline CDR1 SGHAT, CDR2 FQNNGV. The length of the CDR3 is 18 residues. The CDR3 sequence is CASSSIVWGPGIQETQYF. The CDR3 DNA reads as TGTGCCAGCAGCTCTATCGTTTGGGGCCCCGGAATCCAAGAGACCCAGTACTTC.